The 14 T cell receptor beta chains in this list originate from one sample, sequenced in a study of radiotherapy plus CTLA-4 blockade in lung cancer. Using immunoSEQ multiplex PCR, the repertoire was profiled, and TCRdb retains in-frame clones only, with some absent. The data hold more than 95,000 clones, with more than 65% observed a single time. The specimen was peripheral blood, collected from a patient treated with radiotherapy plus ipilimumab. These receptors all stem from a human donor with non-small cell lung cancer who had a partial response to radiotherapy plus ipilimumab.

The chain is built from TRBV5-4 and TRBJ2-7, with TRBD1 matching over 7 bases. Unmatched junction bases numbered 6, after V lost 6 bases and J lost 3 bases. The CDR3 is made up of 13 amino acids. Per germline, CDR1 SGHNT and CDR2 YYREEE (reference sequence). CDR3: CASKEGANYEQYF. The CDR3 nucleotides read TGTGCCAGCAAAGAGGGGGCCAACTACGAGCAGTACTTC.

This clone was recorded a few times. J is TRBJ2-7 and V is TRBV5-6; D remains ambiguous. Deletions cut 2 bases from V and 0 bases from J, with 15 bases between. The CDR3 is 16 amino acids. The germline V gene encodes CDR1 SGHDT and CDR2 YYEEEE. CDR3 residues: CASSFGVSRSSYEQYV. CDR3 DNA: TGTGCCAGCAGCTTCGGTGTTAGCCGGAGCTCCTACGAGCAGTACGTC.

This rearrangement joins TRBV9 to TRBJ2-5; 7 positions agree with TRBD2. The CDR3 totals 15 residues. From germline, CDR1 is SGDLS and CDR2 YYNGEE. The trim removed 6 bases at V and 1 base at J, leaving 9 bases unmatched. The CDR3 region has the DNA TGTGCCAGCACTCCGGGACTAACAATCCAAGAGACCCAGTACTTC. It specifies CASTPGLTIQETQYF.

As regards this clone: Its ends do not fully match the called genes, so a read error is possible. The rearrangement joins TRBV7-7 to TRBJ1-5, with D possibly being TRBD1 (6 bases). The CDR3 contains 17 residues. Germline loops: CDR1 SSHAT, CDR2 FNYEAQ (reference sequence). CDR3 in amino acids: CASSLPRTDYSNQPQHF. Here the CDR3 DNA reads TGTGCTAGCAGCTTACCAAGGACAGACTATAGCAATCAGCCCCAGCATTTT.

Concerning this clone itself: This may come from a read error, since a much larger clone is one base off. The chain uses TRBV7-2 and TRBJ1-3; tentatively, D is TRBD1 (5 bases). The CDR3 sequence is 13 residues long. Germline V gene lookup returns CDR1 SGHTA and CDR2 FQGNSA. Trimming cost V 5 bases and J 1 base, with 6 bases left between them. CDR3 sequence (DNA): TGTGCCAGCAGCCCAGGGTCTGGAAACACCATATATTTT. This translates into CASSPGSGNTIYF.

The V gene is TRBV29-1, the J gene TRBJ2-1; D is undetermined. This CDR3 contains 12 residues. Deletions cut 6 bases from V and 0 bases from J, with 6 bases between. The germline V gene has CDR1 SQVTM and CDR2 ANQGSEA. This chain's CDR3 is CSVGSSYNEQFF. Here the CDR3 DNA reads TGCAGCGTCGGTTCCTCCTACAATGAGCAGTTCTTC.

The V gene is TRBV4-2, the J gene TRBJ2-1, with 7 bases identical to TRBD1. Per germline, CDR1 LGHNA and CDR2 YNFKEQ. CDR3 length: 15 residues. The V segment lost 0 bases and the J segment 5 bases; nucleotides outside the gene matches: 4. CDR3 protein: CASSQERDSHNEQFF. The CDR3 region has the DNA TGTGCCAGCAGCCAAGAAAGGGACAGCCACAATGAGCAGTTCTTC.

The chain has TRBV6-5 and TRBJ2-7; TRBD2 might be the D (6 bases). V was pared by 5 bases and J by 4 bases, with 15 bases between. This CDR3 contains 14 residues. CDR1 is MNHEY and CDR2 is SVGAGI in the germline V gene. DNA for the CDR3: TGTGCCAGCAGTCACTTCGGGACTGCTTACGAGCAGTACGTC. Protein sequence: CASSHFGTAYEQYV.

V usage is TRBV19 and J usage is TRBJ1-1; 7 bases are a match to TRBD1. This CDR3 has 13 amino acids. Trimming at V came to 5 bases and at J to 6 bases, leaving 6 bases not matched to a gene. In germline, CDR1 is LNHDA, CDR2 SQIVND (reference sequence). CDR3 protein: CASSFWTGAEAFF. The CDR3, as DNA: TGTGCCAGTAGTTTCTGGACAGGAGCTGAAGCTTTCTTT.

Regarding this clone: The junction departs from the called germline gene at one end, perhaps through a read error. The chain couples TRBV5-1 to TRBJ2-7, with a possible D match to TRBD1 (5 bases). CDR1 and CDR2 from the germline V gene are SGHRS and YFSETQ. The CDR3 is 15 amino acids. The CDR3 spells CASRFLPDSSYEQYF. In DNA form, the CDR3 reads TGCGCCAGCCGCTTTCTTCCCGACAGTTCCTACGAGCAGTACTTC.

The V call is TRBV6-1, the J call TRBJ1-1, with D possibly TRBD1 on 5 matching bases. With 5 bases removed from V and 1 base from J, the gap between germline ends came to 8 bases. The germline V gene has CDR1 MNHNS and CDR2 SASEGT. The CDR3 length is 13 residues. Written as DNA, the CDR3 is TGTGCCAGCAGTTATCAGGGGAACACTGAAGCTTTCTTT. This encodes CASSYQGNTEAFF.

V is TRBV30 and J is TRBJ1-2, with 9 bases lining up with TRBD1. J lost 7 bases, V lost 3 bases, and 9 bases had no gene match. Germline V gene lookup returns CDR1 GTSNPN and CDR2 SVGIG (reference sequence). This CDR3 has 14 residues. CDR3 DNA sequence: TGTGCCTGGAGAGATACAGGGGGCGAGGGTGGCTACACCTTC. Protein sequence: CAWRDTGGEGGYTF.

This chain connects TRBV29-1 to TRBJ2-3, with D hard to call. V lost 4 bases and J 1 base, leaving 6 bases between the germline ends. The length of the CDR3 is 12 residues. The germline gives CDR1 SQVTM, CDR2 ANQGSEA. The CDR3 region has the DNA TGCAGCGTTGCCGCGGGCACAGATACGCAGTATTTT. Amino acids: CSVAAGTDTQYF.

The V and J genes are TRBV28 and TRBJ2-1, with 9 nucleotides matching TRBD2. Germline CDR1 reads MDHEN; CDR2 reads SYDVKM. The CDR3 totals 14 residues. The V gene end was trimmed by 6 bases and the J gene end by 4 bases; junction bases not matched to a gene: 4. In DNA form, the CDR3 reads TGTGCCAGCAGCGAGACTAGCGGTTACAATGAGCAGTTCTTC. It is translated as CASSETSGYNEQFF.